This record covers a single TCR beta chain. Its antigen remains unknown. The CDR3 totals 18 residues. Per the germline V gene, CDR1 is KGHSH and CDR2 is LQKENI. The V and J ends lost 3 bases and 0 bases respectively, with 18 bases between them. Assay used: immunoSEQ multiplex PCR; TCRdb lists only in-frame clones, some missing. The data show more than 70,000 clones, with about 85% seen just once and about 1.4% held by the top ten. This sample was included in a study of T cell responses to AZD1222 COVID-19 vaccine. Findings and limits, study-wide: At study baseline, merely several AZD1222 recipients were seropositive. Donors, mostly white British, included more females; clonal diversity was possibly underestimated.

This chain connects TRBV18 to TRBJ1-5, with a possible D match to TRBD1 (5 bases). This TCR came from an adult in good health. Specimen: peripheral blood, collected on day 0 of AZD1222 vaccination. The CDR3 spells CASSPDRQTVGSNQPQHF. CDR3 nucleotide sequence: TGTGCCAGCTCACCCGATAGACAGACAGTGGGTAGCAATCAGCCCCAGCATTTT. The full variable domain, in which reference TRBV18 and TRBJ1-5 provide the parts outside the CDR3, is NAGVMQNPRHLVRRRGQEARLRCSPMKGHSHVYWYRQLPEEGLKFMVYLQKENIIDESGMPKERFSAEFPKEGPSILRIQQVVRGDSAAYFCASSPDRQTVGSNQPQHFGDGTRLSIL.